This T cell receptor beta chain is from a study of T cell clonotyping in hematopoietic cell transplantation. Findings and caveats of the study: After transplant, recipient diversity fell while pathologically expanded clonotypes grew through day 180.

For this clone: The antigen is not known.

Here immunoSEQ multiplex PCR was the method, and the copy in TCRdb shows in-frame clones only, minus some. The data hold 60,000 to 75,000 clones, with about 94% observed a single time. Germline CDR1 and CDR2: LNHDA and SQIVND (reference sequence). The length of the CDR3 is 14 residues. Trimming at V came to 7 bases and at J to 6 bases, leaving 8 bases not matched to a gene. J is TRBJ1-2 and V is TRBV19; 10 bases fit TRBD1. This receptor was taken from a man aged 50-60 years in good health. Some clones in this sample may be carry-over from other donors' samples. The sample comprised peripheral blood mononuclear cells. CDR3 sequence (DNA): TGTGCCAGTAAGGGACAGGGGCCCCCGCATGGCTACACCTTC. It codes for CASKGQGPPHGYTF.